There are many counts of the clone carrying this T cell receptor (beta chain). Its specificity is unknown. TCRdb re-analysed the 5' RACE reads in MiXCR, keeping a single row per CDR3 protein. The table shows about 48,000 distinct CDR3 sequences, with about 12% occurring only once. The sample originates from a study of early T cells in non-severe SARS-CoV-2 infection. About the study: Chains from this unsorted whole-blood bulk RNA could not be paired. Findings and limits, study-wide: Anti-spike CD8 specificities were favored by VDJdb matching, whose results missed private and CD4 specificities.

Sequenced input: whole blood. The source is an adult who was a healthcare worker with PCR-confirmed SARS-CoV-2 infection or an uninfected control (not recorded which).

CDR3 amino acids: CASSPRQGSNTEAFF. CDR3 nucleotide sequence: TGTGCCAGCAGTCCAAGACAGGGGTCGAACACTGAAGCTTTCTTT. The chain joins TRBV12-3 or TRBV12-4 to TRBJ1-1; 8 bases are a match to TRBD1. CDR3 length: 15 residues. V trimming: 5 bases; J trimming: 1 base; junction bases outside the gene matches: 6.